Listed below are T cell receptor beta chains from one sample, sequenced in a study of Graves' ophthalmopathy and Graves' hyperthyroidism. TCRdb called the multiplex PCR reads again in MiXCR, with one record for every CDR3 protein. The sample lists 500,000 to 700,000 distinct CDR3 sequences, about 24% occurring once. The source material was peripheral blood. The receptors were sampled from a woman under 30 with stable Graves' hyperthyroidism. Some clones in this sample may be carry-over from other donors' samples. Each CDR3 is given with its conserved first and last residue. The D gene is left open where the match is weak. Size tells how often a clone was seen (once, few, many) or the class of an expanded clone, and some rows leave it out.

v_call	d_call	clone_size	j_call	cdr3_nt	cdr3_aa
TRBV19	TRBD2	many	TRBJ2-7	TGTGCCAGTAGAAGGACTAGTAGCTCCTACGAGCAGTACTTC	CASRRTSSSYEQYF
TRBV20-1	NA	many	TRBJ1-5	TGCAGTGCTAGTTACCGTATTTATCAGCCCCAGCATTTT	CSASYRIYQPQHF
TRBV24-1	NA	NA	TRBJ1-1	TGTGCCACTGCTACGGCCCGGGATTGGACTGAAGCTTTCTTT	CATATARDWTEAFF
TRBV7-2	NA	many	TRBJ1-1	TGTGCCAGCAGCCCCCAAGTAGTGAACACTGAAGCTTTCTTT	CASSPQVVNTEAFF
TRBV5-6	NA	many	TRBJ1-1	TGTGCCAGCAGCCGGGAGGTGGGGCGTGAAGCTTTCTTT	CASSREVGREAFF
TRBV11-2	TRBD1	many	TRBJ1-2	TGTGCCAGCAGCTTAGTGGCAGGGGGGAACAACTATGGCTACACCTTC	CASSLVAGGNNYGYTF
TRBV12-3/TRBV12-4	NA	NA	TRBJ1-2	TGTGCCAGCAGTTTTAGGAGCAGGACGGACGGCTACACCTTC	CASSFRSRTDGYTF
TRBV28	TRBD2	few	TRBJ2-4	TGTGCCAGCAGTCGGACTAGCGGTAGAGACATTCAGTACTTC	CASSRTSGRDIQYF
TRBV11-2	NA	many	TRBJ1-5	TGTGCCAGCAGCTTATCTGCTGGTTATAGCAATCAGCCCCAGCATTTT	CASSLSAGYSNQPQHF
TRBV11-1	NA	many	TRBJ1-5	TGTGCCAGCAGCTTTGTGGCGGGTCAGCCCCAGCATTTT	CASSFVAGQPQHF
TRBV5-1	NA	many	TRBJ2-7	TGCGCCAGCAGCTTGACCCCCGGTAGGCCCTACGAGCAGTACTTC	CASSLTPGRPYEQYF
TRBV7-2	NA	many	TRBJ1-2	TGTGCCAGCAGCTTAGATGCAGGGTCTTATGGCTACACCTTC	CASSLDAGSYGYTF
TRBV7-8	NA	many	TRBJ1-2	TGTGCCAGCAGCTTGGGCAGAGAAGTCTATGGCTACACCTTC	CASSLGREVYGYTF
TRBV6-1	NA	NA	TRBJ1-5	TGTGCCAGCAGCCATAGTGAGGGCAATCAGCCCCAGCATTTT	CASSHSEGNQPQHF